This T cell receptor (beta chain) was recovered during a study of cytomegalovirus exposure and HLA in healthy donors. Points on this clone: The target antigen is unknown.

The primer mix had 60 Vbeta and 13 Jbeta primers. Method: immunoSEQ multiplex PCR; TCRdb's copy keeps in-frame clones and lacks some. The table includes some 150,000 clones, roughly four fifths detected once. This CDR3 has 11 amino acids. Germline lookup yields CDR1 MDHEN and CDR2 SYDVKM. Trimming cost V 5 bases and J 6 bases, with 7 bases left between them. Study results and limitations: A prior analysis recorded that most TCR beta V segments were productive about 90% or about 30% of the time.

The sequence was collected from a young man in good health and CMV-seropositive. V usage is TRBV28 and J usage is TRBJ1-1; unclear D gene. The material sequenced was PBMCs. CDR3 nucleotide sequence: TGTGCCAGCAGTCACAATCCTGAAGCTTTCTTT. It codes for CASSHNPEAFF.